A single T cell receptor beta chain is shown here with its context. Its antigen remains unidentified. Sequencing used immunoSEQ multiplex PCR; TCRdb keeps in-frame clones, though not all of them. The table lists 150,000 to 200,000 clones, about nine tenths of them singletons. Trimming shortened V by 5 bases and J by 3 bases, and 5 bases separated the two germline ends. The CDR3 has 11 residues. Germline lookup yields CDR1 SGHAT and CDR2 FQNNGV. These data originate in a study of cytomegalovirus exposure and HLA in healthy donors. Study-level points and caveats: Many donors shared some public TCRs, even though most TCR sequences were rare. As confirmed in vitro, a few CMV-associated chains were specific for CMV antigens.

The TCR originated in a woman younger than 45 in good health and CMV-seronegative. The chain links TRBV11-2 to TRBJ2-7; D is unclear. Sequenced sample: PBMCs. The CDR3 sequence is CASSPGYEQYF. The DNA for the CDR3 is TGTGCCAGCAGCCCCGGCTACGAGCAGTACTTC. The complete variable domain, with remaining parts taken from reference TRBV11-2 and TRBJ2-7, reads EAGVAQSPRYKIIEKRQSVAFWCNPISGHATLYWYQQILGQGPKLLIQFQNNGVVDDSQLPKDRFSAERLKGVDSTLKIQPAKLEDSAVYLCASSPGYEQYFGPGTRLTVT.